The 30 T cell receptor beta chains below were found in one sample sequenced in a study of a mutant IDH1 vaccine in newly diagnosed glioma. Regarding time point: week 5, during vaccination. The content of each vaccine dose was 300 ug of mutant IDH1 20-mer peptide, and topical imiquimod accompanied it. No antigen has been identified for these receptors. TCRdb's table, derived via immunoSEQ multiplex PCR, lists solely in-frame clones and lacks some. The sample lists approximately 51,000 clones; over 75% were seen once. The material was PBMCs, obtained from a glioma patient whose treatment included an IDH1 peptide vaccine. The receptors originated from a woman between 40 and 55 years old with glioma.

The chain links TRBV6-1 to TRBJ1-2; no definite D call. V was pared by 6 bases and J by 8 bases, with 13 bases between. This CDR3 spans 12 amino acids. Germline V gene data show CDR1 as MNHNS and CDR2 as SASEGT. Written as DNA, the CDR3 is TGTGCCAGCAGGGGAGGGATAGGAGGCTACACCTTC. Translated, it gives CASRGGIGGYTF.

This sequence joins TRBV13 and TRBJ2-7; 15 nucleotides agree with TRBD2. The ends lost 5 bases at V and 3 bases at J; junction bases unmatched: 8. The germline V gene encodes CDR1 PRHDT and CDR2 FYEKMQ (reference sequence). This CDR3 spans 17 amino acids. The CDR3 reads CASSPGTSGGIGYEQYF. The CDR3 DNA reads as TGTGCCAGCAGCCCAGGGACTAGCGGGGGGATCGGCTACGAGCAGTACTTC.

The gene calls are TRBV6-1 and TRBJ1-2, with 7 bases lining up with TRBD1. Germline V lookup: CDR1 MNHNS, CDR2 SASEGT. V trimming: 6 bases; J trimming: 0 bases; junction bases outside the gene matches: 19. CDR3 length equals 19 residues. CDR3 sequence reads: CASREPPGQKARTNYGYTF. The CDR3 DNA sequence: TGTGCCAGCAGGGAACCGCCGGGACAGAAGGCTAGGACTAACTATGGCTACACCTTC.

The chain carries TRBV2 and TRBJ1-5, with TRBD1 as a possible D gene (6 bases). This CDR3 has 20 amino acids. Germline CDR1 reads SNHLY; CDR2 reads FYNNEI. V was pared by 7 bases and J by 3 bases, with 31 bases between. CDR3 residues: CASTPRGGGVNSLLNQPQHF. The CDR3 DNA sequence: TGTGCCAGCACGCCCCGAGGGGGGGGAGTCAATAGTTTGCTCAATCAGCCCCAGCATTTT.

The gene calls are TRBV5-1 and TRBJ1-3; 7 nucleotides agree with TRBD1. Trimming at V came to 0 bases and at J to 0 bases, leaving 9 bases not matched to a gene. Germline V gene lookup returns CDR1 SGHRS and CDR2 YFSETQ. CDR3 length equals 18 residues. The CDR3 protein is CASSLGQGERYSGNTIYF. The CDR3 DNA reads as TGCGCCAGCAGCTTGGGGCAGGGGGAACGTTACTCTGGAAACACCATATATTTT.

The chain employs TRBV4-1 and TRBJ1-6; 7 bases align to TRBD1. The CDR3 covers 16 residues. In germline, CDR1 is MGHRA, CDR2 YSYEKL. Germline trimming cut 1 base from V and 8 bases from J; bases unmatched to any gene: 8. The CDR3 nucleotides are TGCGCCAGCAGCCAAGCAGGGGGGGCTTGGGATTCACCCCTCCACTTT. Protein product: CASSQAGGAWDSPLHF.

The chain uses TRBV4-3 and TRBJ2-5, with TRBD2 identical over 7 bases. CDR1 is LGHNA and CDR2 is YSLEER in the germline V gene. The CDR3 contains 17 residues. Germline trimming cut 4 bases from V and 4 bases from J; bases unmatched to any gene: 15. This chain's CDR3 is CASSPGWWGGKGETQYF. The CDR3 nucleotides are TGCGCCAGCAGCCCCGGGTGGTGGGGGGGGAAAGGAGAGACCCAGTACTTC.

This clone has only a few counts. The V and J genes are TRBV29-1 and TRBJ1-2, with 7 bases aligning to TRBD1. CDR1 SQVTM and CDR2 ANQGSEA come from the germline V gene. V was pared by 3 bases and J by 0 bases, with 1 base of the junction left unmatched. The CDR3 loop spans 13 amino acids. CDR3 coding DNA: TGCAGCGTTGAGGGACAGACTAACTATGGCTACACCTTC. It codes for CSVEGQTNYGYTF.

This clone was seen only once. The rearrangement uses TRBV19 and TRBJ2-2; D not certain. The CDR3 loop spans 15 amino acids. Trimming cost V 7 bases and J 6 bases, with 18 bases left between them. Germline assignment: CDR1 LNHDA and CDR2 SQIVND (reference sequence). CDR3 coding DNA: TGTGCCAGTACCCCGAAGGGCACGAAGGCCGGGGAGCTGTTTTTT. This codes for CASTPKGTKAGELFF.

The chain has TRBV27 and TRBJ1-2; 8 nucleotides match TRBD1. Germline values: CDR1 MNHEY, CDR2 SMNVEV (reference sequence). The CDR3 consists of 13 residues. The V segment lost 4 bases and the J segment 8 bases; nucleotides outside the gene matches: 6. This chain's CDR3 is CASSSGTGWGYTF. The CDR3 bases are TGTGCCAGCAGTTCGGGGACAGGATGGGGCTACACCTTC.

V usage is TRBV6-6 and J usage is TRBJ1-1; D remains unclear. Germline V gene sequence: CDR1 MNHNY, CDR2 SVGAGI (reference sequence). V was trimmed by 0 bases and J by 4 bases, leaving 9 bases between them. This CDR3 has 14 residues. CDR3 nucleotide sequence: TGTGCCAGCAGTTACTCGCGAGGCAGCACTGAAGCTTTCTTT. Protein sequence: CASSYSRGSTEAFF.

V gene TRBV9 combines with J gene TRBJ1-5, with TRBD1 matching 7 bases. From germline, CDR1 is SGDLS and CDR2 YYNGEE. The CDR3 is 13 residues long. Germline trimming cut 4 bases from V and 6 bases from J; bases unmatched to any gene: 4. CDR3 nucleotide sequence: TGTGCCAGCAGCATGACAGGGCTTCAGCCCCAGCATTTT. Residues: CASSMTGLQPQHF.

The J gene is TRBJ1-3, the V gene TRBV6-5, with D uncertain. V lost 7 bases and J 2 bases, leaving 9 bases between the germline ends. From germline, CDR1 is MNHEY and CDR2 SVGAGI. The CDR3 covers 13 residues. CDR3: CASNGRAGNTIYF. DNA for the CDR3: TGTGCCAGCAACGGACGAGCTGGAAACACCATATATTTT.

The V and J genes are TRBV7-2 and TRBJ2-3; 9 bases map to TRBD2. Looked up from germline, CDR1 is SGHTA and CDR2 is FQGNSA. The CDR3 is 15 amino acids. V lost 1 base to trimming and J lost 9 bases; unmatched junction nucleotides: 8. The chain's CDR3 is CASSLVASGEGTQYF. The CDR3 DNA reads as TGTGCCAGCAGCTTAGTGGCTAGCGGGGAAGGGACGCAGTATTTT.

The V call is TRBV5-4, the J call TRBJ1-1; no definite D call. The germline CDR1 and CDR2 sequences are SGHNT and YYREEE (reference sequence). V was shortened by 6 bases and J by 0 bases, with 6 bases between the two germline ends. The CDR3 extends over 12 amino acids. CDR3: CASTSLNTEAFF. The CDR3 region has the DNA TGTGCCAGCACCTCTCTGAACACTGAAGCTTTCTTT.

The chain is built from TRBV2 and TRBJ1-1, with D perhaps TRBD1 (5 bases). This CDR3 spans 13 amino acids. Germline CDR1 and CDR2: SNHLY and FYNNEI. V dropped 0 bases and J dropped 11 bases, with 13 bases sitting between them. CDR3 in DNA: TGTGCCAGCAGTGAAGCGGGGCGACGGAGCGCTTTCTTT. It translates to CASSEAGRRSAFF.

The chain links TRBV7-8 to TRBJ2-5; TRBD1 matches at 8 bases. Trimming at V came to 4 bases and at J to 1 base, leaving 8 bases not matched to a gene. The CDR3 covers 16 residues. Per the germline V gene, CDR1 is SGHVS and CDR2 is FQNEAQ. CDR3 sequence reads: CASSSRTGQIQETQYF. The CDR3 bases are TGTGCCAGCAGCTCCCGGACAGGGCAAATCCAAGAGACCCAGTACTTC.

V gene TRBV6-5 combines with J gene TRBJ2-3, with D unclear. Germline V lookup: CDR1 MNHEY, CDR2 SVGAGI. Trimming removed 4 bases from V and 4 bases from J, with 12 bases in between. This CDR3 contains 14 residues. DNA of the CDR3: TGTGCCAGCAGTTTAGCACCCGGGCCAGATACGCAGTATTTT. It yields the protein CASSLAPGPDTQYF.

This chain joins TRBV6-1 and TRBJ1-2; D uncertain. The CDR3 length is 15 residues. Trimming cost V 6 bases and J 1 base, with 15 bases left between them. Germline loops: CDR1 MNHNS, CDR2 SASEGT. The chain's CDR3 is CASSYHPSGNYGYTF. CDR3 coding DNA: TGTGCCAGCAGCTACCACCCCAGTGGTAACTATGGCTACACCTTC.

This chain links TRBV7-3 with TRBJ2-6; unclear D gene. The germline CDR1 and CDR2 sequences are SGHTA and FQGTGA. V shed 3 bases and J shed 4 bases, with 7 bases lying between them. The length of the CDR3 is 14 residues. The CDR3 DNA reads as TGTGCCAGCAGCTTTAACACCGGGGCCAACGTCCTGACTTTC. Translation gives CASSFNTGANVLTF. The entire variable domain, with the rest obtained from reference TRBV7-3 and TRBJ2-6, is as follows: GAGVSQTPSNKVTEKGKYVELRCDPISGHTALYWYRQSLGQGPEFLIYFQGTGAADDSGLPNDRFFAVRPEGSVSTLKIQRTERGDSAVYLCASSFNTGANVLTFGAGSRLTVL.

The gene calls are TRBV7-9 and TRBJ2-3; TRBD2 agrees at 14 bases. This CDR3 spans 17 amino acids. J was trimmed by 0 bases and V by 5 bases; bases with no gene match: 4. The germline gives CDR1 SEHNR, CDR2 FQNEAQ (reference sequence). The CDR3 region has the DNA TGTGCCAGCAGCCCCAGACTAGCGGGGGGGAGCACAGATACGCAGTATTTT. Amino acid sequence: CASSPRLAGGSTDTQYF.

This rearrangement joins TRBV19 to TRBJ1-2; D gene uncertain. The CDR3 has 15 amino acids. V was pared by 3 bases and J by 8 bases, with 19 bases between. In germline, CDR1 is LNHDA, CDR2 SQIVND (reference sequence). The CDR3 reads CASSILPESRRGYTF. The CDR3 DNA reads as TGTGCCAGTAGTATTTTACCGGAGTCACGGCGGGGCTACACCTTC.

In the case of this clone: The sample has other DNA sequences that encode this CDR3 too. V and J are TRBV2 and TRBJ1-1; a possible D gene is TRBD1 (5 bases). This CDR3 has 13 amino acids. Germline CDR1 reads SNHLY; CDR2 reads FYNNEI. V was trimmed by 3 bases and J by 5 bases, leaving 10 bases between them. The DNA for the CDR3 is TGTGCCAGCAGTGAGGGGCAGTGGACTGAAGCTTTCTTT. The encoded protein is CASSEGQWTEAFF.

The chain carries TRBV5-5 and TRBJ1-6; weak D call: TRBD1 (5 bases). This CDR3 has 15 residues. CDR1 is SGHKS and CDR2 is YYEKEE in the germline V gene (reference sequence). V was clipped by 3 bases and J by 9 bases, with 16 bases between them. The CDR3 sequence: CASSSGTAHGSPLHF. The CDR3 nucleotides read TGTGCCAGCAGCTCCGGGACGGCGCATGGTTCACCCCTCCACTTT.

V gene TRBV18 combines with J gene TRBJ2-7; D is uncertain. The CDR3 covers 11 residues. Germline values: CDR1 KGHSH, CDR2 LQKENI. Trimming cost V 3 bases and J 4 bases, with 4 bases left between them. The CDR3: CASSPAYEQYF. The DNA of the CDR3 is TGTGCCAGCTCACCGGCGTACGAGCAGTACTTC.

V and J are TRBV4-2 and TRBJ2-1, with TRBD2 matching over 11 bases. The CDR3 length is 18 residues. V lost 2 bases, J lost 9 bases, and 15 bases stayed unmatched. CDR1 and CDR2 (germline): LGHNA, YNFKEQ. The CDR3 sequence: CASSQHTMGTSGLVEQFF. CDR3 sequence (DNA): TGTGCCAGCAGCCAACACACTATGGGGACTAGCGGCCTGGTTGAGCAGTTCTTC.

The chain has TRBV21-1 and TRBJ1-5; the DNA was not compared with TRBD1, the D call given in the table. TRBV21-1 is annotated as a pseudogene. The CDR3 has 18 amino acids. The CDR3 nucleotides are TGTGCCAGCAGCACCACCTTGGGACAGCCATATAGCAATCAGCCCCAGCATTTT. Amino acids: CASSTTLGQPYSNQPQHF.

J is TRBJ1-2 and V is TRBV6-1; TRBD1 is a possible D gene (6 bases). V was cut by 6 bases and J by 1 base, with 12 bases left in between. Germline V gene lookup returns CDR1 MNHNS and CDR2 SASEGT. The CDR3 sequence is 14 residues long. CDR3 coding DNA: TGTGCCAGCAGCCTCGGGACACTTAACTATGGCTACACCTTC. It translates to CASSLGTLNYGYTF.

The rearrangement uses TRBV10-3 and TRBJ1-1; D is possibly TRBD1 (5 bases). The germline gives CDR1 ENHRY, CDR2 SYGVKD. V was cut by 3 bases and J by 2 bases, with 13 bases left in between. The CDR3 totals 15 residues. CDR3 sequence: CAISETGGGNTEAFF. In nucleotides, the CDR3 is TGTGCCATCAGTGAAACGGGCGGGGGAAACACTGAAGCTTTCTTT.

The J gene is TRBJ2-1, the V gene TRBV7-6, with a possible D match to TRBD2 (5 bases). The CDR3 consists of 15 residues. The V end lost 2 bases, the J end lost 5 bases, and 13 bases lay between the germline ends. Germline V lookup: CDR1 SGHVS, CDR2 FNYEAQ. CDR3 in DNA: TGTGCCAGCAGCTTAAGGGAGAGGCCCAACAATGAGCAGTTCTTC. This codes for CASSLRERPNNEQFF.